Here is one T cell receptor beta chain with its context. The antigen is unknown. The record originates from a study of TIL therapy for anti-PD-1-resistant metastatic lung cancer. The time point: pre-treatment sample, taken before nivolumab and TIL therapy. Tumor tissue came from excised metastases, mostly pleural nodules or supraclavicular lymph nodes. This was the immunoSEQ v3 assay. Libraries were sequenced to approximately 2 million read pairs (survey) or about 4.5-6 million (deep). Generated by immunoSEQ multiplex PCR, the TCRdb table keeps only in-frame clones and is missing some. Here the sample spans approximately 87,000 clones, 65% being singletons. Findings and caveats of the study: Many TIL product clones were absent from baseline tumor, suggesting clonal contraction.

The CDR3 extends over 14 amino acids. The V gene lost 4 bases and the J gene lost 2 bases, with 12 bases spanning the gap. The V gene's germline CDR1 is SGDLS and CDR2 YYNGEE. This sequence was found in a person aged 25-80 years with non-small cell lung cancer. V is TRBV9 and J is TRBJ1-2, with D possibly being TRBD1 (5 bases). The specimen was tumor tissue, collected at baseline. The CDR3 here is CASSTAQGNYGYTF. The DNA of the CDR3 is TGTGCCAGCAGCACCGCCCAGGGCAACTATGGCTACACCTTC.